A single sample gave rise to the 26 T cell receptor beta chains below, sequenced in a study of CD8+ T cells in alopecia areata. Sequencing used cDNA as its template, made by extracting RNA and reverse transcribing it. The repertoire was sequenced with immunoSEQ multiplex PCR; TCRdb's copy has only in-frame clones and lacks some. The sample contains approximately 210,000 clones, roughly 66% of which appear only once. Sample treatment: oral pan-JAK inhibitor, 5-10 mg twice daily. Specimen: CD4+ T cells sorted from blood, collected at week 44, from a patient treated with tofacitinib. Source of these receptors: a human donor with alopecia areata.

This clone was recorded a few times. This chain joins TRBV10-3 and TRBJ2-2, with a tentative D call TRBD1 (6 bases). Germline V CDR1 and CDR2: ENHRY, SYGVKD. The CDR3 has 13 amino acids. Trimming removed 2 bases at V and 6 bases at J, with 7 bases between. CDR3 in DNA: TGTGCCATCAGTGAGGGACAGTCCGGGGAGCTGTTTTTT. This codes for CAISEGQSGELFF.

This clone was counted a few times. The chain couples TRBV4-1 to TRBJ2-7; 8 positions agree with TRBD1. The V segment lost 0 bases and the J segment 3 bases; nucleotides outside the gene matches: 7. Germline V gene data show CDR1 as MGHRA and CDR2 as YSYEKL. The CDR3 is 16 amino acids. The CDR3 DNA reads as TGCGCCAGCAGCCAAGATCTCGGACAGGGAGACTACGAGCAGTACTTC. Encoded protein: CASSQDLGQGDYEQYF.

The chain couples TRBV4-2 to TRBJ1-6; D unresolved. CDR1 is LGHNA, CDR2 YNFKEQ, per germline. V lost 1 base and J 13 bases, leaving 8 bases between the germline ends. The CDR3 contains 12 residues. The CDR3 DNA follows: TGTGCCAGCAGCCAAGGGCAGCCGCCCCTCCACTTT. This codes for CASSQGQPPLHF.

The chain has TRBV30 and TRBJ1-2, with D perhaps TRBD1 (6 bases). CDR3 length equals 12 residues. From germline, CDR1 is GTSNPN and CDR2 SVGIG (reference sequence). V shed 6 bases and J shed 8 bases, with 16 bases lying between them. CDR3 nucleotides: TGTGCCTGTACTTCAGGGGACACGGGCTACACCTTC. Its translation is CACTSGDTGYTF.

This clone appeared a few times. V is TRBV7-2 and J is TRBJ2-7; 9 bases agree with TRBD1. V shed 5 bases, J shed 5 bases, and the junction held 10 bases outside the gene matches. Germline CDR1 and CDR2: SGHTA and FQGNSA. CDR3 length: 15 residues. The CDR3 here is CASSAGTGSLHEQYF. Here the CDR3 DNA reads TGTGCCAGCAGCGCGGGGACAGGGAGTCTCCACGAGCAGTACTTC.

The chain employs TRBV2 and TRBJ1-1; the D gene is possibly TRBD1 (5 bases). The CDR3 consists of 13 residues. Germline V lookup: CDR1 SNHLY, CDR2 FYNNEI. V was pared by 4 bases and J by 4 bases, with 10 bases between. In nucleotides, the CDR3 is TGTGCCAGCAGTGCGCAGGGTTCCACTGAAGCTTTCTTT. Translating it yields CASSAQGSTEAFF. The variable domain in full, with the rest retrieved from reference TRBV2 and TRBJ1-1, is EPEVTQTPSHQVTQMGQEVILRCVPISNHLYFYWYRQILGQKVEFLVSFYNNEISEKSEIFDDQFSVERPDGSNFTLKIRSTKLEDSAMYFCASSAQGSTEAFFGQGTRLTVV.

This chain uses TRBV10-2 with TRBJ2-3, with 12 bases that match TRBD2. After removal of 5 bases from V and 5 bases from J, the junction contained 5 bases not matched to a gene. The germline gives CDR1 WSHSY, CDR2 SAAADI. The CDR3 extends over 15 amino acids. CDR3 residues: CASSLTSGGQDTQYF. For the CDR3, the DNA is TGCGCCAGCAGTCTGACTAGCGGGGGCCAAGATACGCAGTATTTT.

CDR3 sequence: CASSFGDRGQYF. In nucleotides, the CDR3 is TGTGCCAGCAGTTTTGGGGACAGGGGACAGTATTTT. The rearrangement links TRBV7-2 to TRBJ2-3, with 10 bases lining up with TRBD1. V gave up 6 bases and J gave up 12 bases; unmatched junction bases: 6. The CDR3 sequence is 12 residues long. CDR1 is SGHTA and CDR2 is FQGNSA in the germline V gene.

The J gene is TRBJ1-6, the V gene TRBV9, with 8 bases identical to TRBD1. The germline V gene has CDR1 SGDLS and CDR2 YYNGEE. This CDR3 region has 14 residues. Unmatched junction bases numbered 1, after V lost 5 bases and J lost 3 bases. The CDR3, as DNA: TGTGCCAGCAGACAGGGGGACTATAATTCACCCCTCCACTTT. Amino acid sequence: CASRQGDYNSPLHF. The variable domain in full, with the rest retrieved from reference TRBV9 and TRBJ1-6, is DSGVTQTPKHLITATGQRVTLRCSPRSGDLSVYWYQQSLDQGLQFLIQYYNGEERAKGNILERFSAQQFPDLHSELNLSSLELGDSALYFCASRQGDYNSPLHFGNGTRLTVT.

The chain has TRBV5-1 and TRBJ2-5; the match to TRBD1 covers 9 bases. This CDR3 contains 21 residues. With V trimmed by 2 bases and J by 5 bases, 25 bases remained unmatched. Germline CDR1 and CDR2: SGHRS and YFSETQ. The CDR3 nucleotides read TGCGCCAGCAGCTTAGATCCGTTCCCGGACAGGGGCTCCCACGGCGGGGAGACCCAGTACTTC. This codes for CASSLDPFPDRGSHGGETQYF.

J is TRBJ1-1 and V is TRBV5-6, with TRBD1 identical over 10 bases. The CDR3 spans 15 residues. The junction had 9 bases not matched to a gene; V was cut back by 4 bases and J by 6 bases. CDR1 and CDR2 from the germline V gene are SGHDT and YYEEEE. The CDR3 loop reads CASSVTGGRMAEAFF. In nucleotides, the CDR3 is TGTGCCAGCAGCGTGACAGGGGGCAGGATGGCTGAAGCTTTCTTT.

The chain joins TRBV4-3 to TRBJ2-3; D is ambiguous. V was cut by 4 bases and J by 2 bases, with 7 bases left in between. Germline V gene sequence: CDR1 LGHNA, CDR2 YSLEER. This CDR3 is built from 13 residues. CDR3: CASSPTDTDTQYF. DNA for the CDR3: TGCGCCAGCAGCCCAACAGACACAGATACGCAGTATTTT.

The chain employs TRBV2 and TRBJ1-2; D not resolved. The germline V gene has CDR1 SNHLY and CDR2 FYNNEI. With 5 bases removed from V and 5 bases from J, the gap between germline ends came to 15 bases. The length of the CDR3 is 14 residues. The DNA of the CDR3 is TGTGCCAGCAGTCCCGGACTAAGGCGGTATGGCTACACCTTC. It yields the protein CASSPGLRRYGYTF.

Concerning this clone: The conserved phenylalanine or tryptophan normally closing the CDR3 is absent here, so this likely arose from a read error. The J gene is TRBJ1-2, the V gene TRBV7-2; TRBD1 is a possible D gene (5 bases). The CDR3 runs 16 residues. Germline CDR1 is SGHTA and CDR2 is FQGNSA. With 4 bases removed from V and 2 bases from J, the gap between germline ends came to 17 bases. The CDR3: CASSSTKDSINYGYTS. The DNA for the CDR3 is TGTGCCAGCAGCTCGACCAAAGACAGTATCAACTATGGCTACACCTCC.

This sequence joins TRBV27 and TRBJ1-5; D not certain. The V end lost 0 bases, the J end lost 2 bases, and 5 bases lay between the germline ends. The CDR3 spans 14 residues. The germline V gene has CDR1 MNHEY and CDR2 SMNVEV (reference sequence). This CDR3 reads CASSLSPGNQPQHF. For the CDR3, the DNA is TGTGCCAGCAGTTTATCCCCTGGCAATCAGCCCCAGCATTTT.

The chain recombines TRBV9 with TRBJ1-1; TRBD1 matches at 8 bases. The V gene's germline CDR1 is SGDLS and CDR2 YYNGEE. Unmatched junction bases numbered 4, after V lost 6 bases and J lost 6 bases. CDR3 length: 12 residues. The DNA of the CDR3 is TGTGCCAGCACCCCGACAGGGGCTGAAGCTTTCTTT. Translation gives CASTPTGAEAFF.

This rearrangement joins TRBV7-3 to TRBJ1-6; tentatively, D is TRBD1 (5 bases). The CDR3 has 13 residues. Trimming stripped 5 bases from V and 7 bases from J, with 9 bases between. Germline CDR1 is SGHTA and CDR2 is FQGTGA. The DNA of the CDR3 is TGTGCCAGCAGCCAGGACATAAATTCACCCCTCCACTTT. Protein: CASSQDINSPLHF.

The chain uses TRBV30 and TRBJ1-2, with D possibly TRBD1 on 5 matching bases. The V gene lost 2 bases and the J gene lost 4 bases, with 20 bases spanning the gap. This CDR3 spans 16 amino acids. The germline V gene encodes CDR1 GTSNPN and CDR2 SVGIG (reference sequence). CDR3 DNA: TGTGCCTGGAGTACGGGTACCCCCGGAGGGGCCTATGGCTACACCTTC. Translating gives CAWSTGTPGGAYGYTF.

The CDR3, as DNA: TGCGCCAGCAGCTTGGCAGCAAACACCGGGGAGCTGTTTTTT. Amino acid sequence: CASSLAANTGELFF. This chain joins TRBV5-1 and TRBJ2-2, with D hard to call. This CDR3 is built from 14 residues. Germline values: CDR1 SGHRS, CDR2 YFSETQ. Trimming took off 0 bases at V and 2 bases at J, with 5 bases between the two ends.

The CDR3 DNA reads as TGCGCCAGCAGCCAAGAACAGGGGACCTACGAGCAGTACTTC. Amino acids: CASSQEQGTYEQYF. The chain recombines TRBV4-3 with TRBJ2-7, with 7 bases matching TRBD1. With V trimmed by 0 bases and J by 2 bases, 1 base remained unmatched. The V gene's germline CDR1 is LGHNA and CDR2 YSLEER. CDR3 length equals 14 residues.

The sample holds one count of this clone. The chain employs TRBV4-3 and TRBJ2-7, with D possibly TRBD1 on 5 matching bases. The V end was cut by 0 bases, the J end by 7 bases, with 19 bases between. Germline lookup yields CDR1 LGHNA and CDR2 YSLEER. There are 16 residues in the CDR3. The CDR3 coding sequence is TGCGCCAGCAGCCAAGATTGGCAGGGCCCTCGTAAAGAGCAGTACTTC. This gives the protein CASSQDWQGPRKEQYF.

J is TRBJ1-2 and V is TRBV29-1; D unclear. The CDR3 runs to 10 residues. The V gene lost 6 bases and the J gene lost 8 bases, with 10 bases spanning the gap. Germline V gene data show CDR1 as SQVTM and CDR2 as ANQGSEA. The CDR3 loop is CSVRADGYTF. CDR3 nucleotides: TGCAGCGTGCGGGCGGACGGCTACACCTTC.

The chain combines TRBV19 with TRBJ2-2; 10 bases fit TRBD1. V shed 9 bases and J 4 bases; nucleotides not matched to a gene: 2. The CDR3 sequence is 13 residues long. Germline loops: CDR1 LNHDA, CDR2 SQIVND (reference sequence). The CDR3 spells CASGTGVTGELFF. CDR3 DNA: TGTGCCAGCGGGACAGGGGTCACCGGGGAGCTGTTTTTT.

The chain carries TRBV2 and TRBJ2-3; D is perhaps TRBD1 (6 bases). With 4 bases removed from V and 6 bases from J, the gap between germline ends came to 11 bases. Germline lookup yields CDR1 SNHLY and CDR2 FYNNEI. This CDR3 is 13 amino acids long. The CDR3 here is CASSVRGGDTQYF. The CDR3 DNA follows: TGTGCCAGCAGTGTTCGTGGGGGCGATACGCAGTATTTT. Variable domain in full (rest from reference TRBV2 and TRBJ2-3): EPEVTQTPSHQVTQMGQEVILRCVPISNHLYFYWYRQILGQKVEFLVSFYNNEISEKSEIFDDQFSVERPDGSNFTLKIRSTKLEDSAMYFCASSVRGGDTQYFGPGTRLTVL.

The sample holds one count of this clone. The chain is built from TRBV5-1 and TRBJ2-2; 7 bases match TRBD1. Germline lookup yields CDR1 SGHRS and CDR2 YFSETQ. The V gene end was trimmed by 4 bases and the J gene end by 6 bases; junction bases not matched to a gene: 3. The CDR3 extends over 13 amino acids. The CDR3 loop is CASSPGTAGELFF. CDR3 DNA sequence: TGCGCCAGCAGCCCAGGGACAGCCGGGGAGCTGTTTTTT. Full variable domain (remainder filled in from reference TRBV5-1 and TRBJ2-2): KAGVTQTPRYLIKTRGQQVTLSCSPISGHRSVSWYQQTPGQGLQFLFEYFSETQRNKGNFPGRFSGRQFSNSRSEMNVSTLELGDSALYLCASSPGTAGELFFGEGSRLTVL.

This rearrangement joins TRBV2 to TRBJ2-1; 7 bases are a match to TRBD2. The CDR3 contains 14 residues. Germline CDR1 and CDR2: SNHLY and FYNNEI. J gave up 7 bases and V 4 bases, and 7 bases lay outside the gene matches. The CDR3 loop reads CASSGTRSGNEQFF. CDR3 nucleotides: TGTGCCAGCAGTGGGACTAGAAGTGGGAATGAGCAGTTCTTC.